The rows below give T cell receptor beta chains drawn from one sample of a study of blood T cell repertoires in COVID-19. TCRdb keeps only in-frame clones here, not all; method: immunoSEQ multiplex PCR. The sample lists a few hundred thousand clones, approximately 80% seen once, with 10% to 15% in the top ten. The specimen sequenced was peripheral blood. These receptors originate from a human donor in a cohort sampled during active COVID-19. Each CDR3 is given with its conserved first and last residue. Each record gives: CDR3 length, V gene, clone size, J gene, CDR3 protein. A row's size may be missing; if present it is once, few, many or a size class.

>15|TRBV24-1|.|TRBJ1-5
CATSDSARGYQPQHF
>16|TRBV6-1|.|TRBJ2-6
CASSGDFGSGANVLTF
>15|TRBV19|.|TRBJ2-7
CASSLQSGRSYEQYF
>14|TRBV2|.|TRBJ1-5
CASSVGEGNQPQHF
>15|TRBV11-3|.|TRBJ2-1
CASSPSGGGADEQFF
>18|TRBV24-1|.|TRBJ2-3
CATSDSYWTGKDTDTQYF
>14|TRBV15|.|TRBJ2-1
CATSRKRDWNEQFF
>15|TRBV28|.|TRBJ2-5
CASSLSGGVRETQYF
>13|TRBV5-6|.|TRBJ1-2
CASSDRGGYGYTF
>16|TRBV28|.|TRBJ2-1
CASRTDSDLFYNEQFF
>16|TRBV2|.|TRBJ2-5
CASSEAQVRGWETQYF
>12|TRBV18|.|TRBJ1-1
CASSPIRTEAFF
>16|TRBV5-1|.|TRBJ2-7
CASSLGLDSYSYEQYF
>18|TRBV27|.|TRBJ2-2
CASSFNSGRATNTGELFF
>14|TRBV6-4|.|TRBJ1-2
CASSESGTGNGYTF
>16|TRBV28|.|TRBJ2-3
CASSFSGGASTDTQYF
>16|TRBV11-2|few|TRBJ2-1
CASSLALGASFHEQFF
>12|TRBV5-1|.|TRBJ2-1
CASSSTGREQFF
>13|TRBV12-3/TRBV12-4|.|TRBJ1-5
CASTKQVVQPQHF
>13|TRBV18|few|TRBJ1-5
CASSPTGGQPQHF
>14|TRBV5-4|.|TRBJ1-2
CASSRDSGTYGYTF
>15|TRBV6-5|.|TRBJ1-1
CASSPPGIRGTEAFF
>15|TRBV6-5|few|TRBJ2-1
CASSRTSGTYNEQFF
>15|TRBV5-1|once|TRBJ2-7
CASSLTGTGGDEQYF
>13|TRBV10-3|.|TRBJ1-5
CAISETGYQPQHF
>16|TRBV7-8|.|TRBJ1-1
CASSGPSQPLNTEAFF
>21|TRBV15|.|TRBJ2-3
CATSRRPGTPSDIWSTDTQYF
>14|TRBV20-1|few|TRBJ2-7
CSASPGEGGYEQYF
>15|TRBV28|.|TRBJ2-5
CASSSTGAPQETQYF
>15|TRBV28|few|TRBJ1-4
CASRRPGNDNEKLFF
>16|TRBV27|.|TRBJ2-1
CASSLERTSGARGQFF
>14|TRBV5-1|once|TRBJ1-2
CASTISSWGGGYTF
>14|TRBV24-1|.|TRBJ2-7
CATSDLGESGEQYF
>16|TRBV6-5|.|TRBJ2-1
CASSLLAGSTYNEQFF
>13|TRBV5-1|.|TRBJ2-5
CASSDGQGWTQYF
>13|TRBV27|.|TRBJ2-1
CASSPTSGGEQFF
>14|TRBV6-2/TRBV6-3|.|TRBJ2-3
CASSPQGAGDTQYF
>17|TRBV7-9|.|TRBJ1-4
CASSLVGGDKANEKLFF
>14|TRBV24-1|.|TRBJ1-2
CATSDWTGGGGYTF
>14|TRBV6-1|many|TRBJ2-7
CASSDEGPDYEQYF
>13|TRBV27|.|TRBJ1-2
CASSSQGAGGYTF
>14|TRBV3-1/TRBV3-2|few|TRBJ1-6
CASSQGQGVSPLHF
>13|TRBV24-1|.|TRBJ2-1
CATGTGGRDEQFF
>15|TRBV5-8|.|TRBJ1-2
CASALRQATRRGYTF
>15|TRBV28|.|TRBJ2-1
CASSLYLQLYNEQFF
>14|TRBV28|once|TRBJ1-3
CASRQSVPGNTIYF
>12|TRBV27|.|TRBJ1-2
CASSPMSGGYTF
>13|TRBV5-1|.|TRBJ2-1
CASKRDNLHEQFF
>14|TRBV7-9|.|TRBJ1-1
CASSFSGGNTEAFF
>15|TRBV4-1|.|TRBJ1-5
CASSPNRVSDQPQHF
>16|TRBV11-2|.|TRBJ2-3
CASSFGSILSPDTQYF
>14|TRBV5-4|few|TRBJ1-6
CASSLNQDNSPLHF
>16|TRBV6-5|.|TRBJ2-1
CASSYSAGGTYNEQFF
>16|TRBV27|.|TRBJ2-1
CASSLQGHETYNEQFF
>13|TRBV6-1|.|TRBJ2-5
CASSERKDGGQYF
>13|TRBV19|.|TRBJ2-1
CASSTSAGDEQFF
>15|TRBV5-5|.|TRBJ1-4
CASSDSITTNEKLFF